The 28 T cell receptor beta chains below were found in one sample sequenced in a study of cytomegalovirus exposure and HLA in healthy donors. The PCR used 60 Vbeta and 13 Jbeta primers. The data were produced by immunoSEQ multiplex PCR, yet TCRdb's version contains in-frame clones alone and is incomplete. The sample lists under 200,000 clones; roughly 70% were seen once. The specimen was PBMCs. The source of these receptors is a woman in her 40s in good health and CMV-seropositive.

The rearrangement joins TRBV27 to TRBJ2-1, with 10 bases lining up with TRBD1. The CDR3 runs to 15 residues. Germline V lookup: CDR1 MNHEY, CDR2 SMNVEV (reference sequence). J lost 9 bases, V lost 3 bases, and 8 bases had no gene match. The CDR3 DNA sequence: TGTGCCAGCAGTTTTGAGACAGGGGGCAGCTTTGAGCAGTTCTTC. Its translation is CASSFETGGSFEQFF.

V and J are TRBV27 and TRBJ2-7; 9 bases line up with TRBD2. V dropped 1 base and J dropped 5; count of bases not matched to a gene: 6. Germline V gene lookup returns CDR1 MNHEY and CDR2 SMNVEV (reference sequence). This CDR3 is 15 amino acids long. CDR3 bases: TGTGCCAGCAGTTTATTGGGACTAGCTTTCAACGAGCAGTACTTC. Translated: CASSLLGLAFNEQYF.

This clone was counted only a few times. The rearrangement uses TRBV15 and TRBJ2-7, with 14 bases lining up with TRBD2. The CDR3 has 15 residues. Germline CDR1 is LNHNV and CDR2 is YYDKDF (reference sequence). Germline trimming cut 4 bases from V and 4 bases from J; bases unmatched to any gene: 3. CDR3 in amino acids: CATSKTSGREYEQYF. CDR3 DNA: TGTGCCACCAGCAAGACTAGCGGGAGGGAATACGAGCAGTACTTC. Full variable domain (remainder filled in from reference TRBV15 and TRBJ2-7): DAMVIQNPRYQVTQFGKPVTLSCSQTLNHNVMYWYQQKSSQAPKLLFHYYDKDFNNEADTPDNFQSRRPNTSFCFLDIRSPGLGDTAMYLCATSKTSGREYEQYFGPGTRLTVT.

Remarks on this clone: The junction departs from germline at one end; a sequencing error may be responsible. For the CDR3, the DNA is TGCACCAGCAGCCACCGACAGGGAAGCGAAAAACTGTTTTTT. It specifies CTSSHRQGSEKLFF. The chain couples TRBV4-1 to TRBJ1-4; 7 bases fit TRBD1. Per germline, CDR1 MGHRA and CDR2 YSYEKL. The CDR3 is 14 amino acids.

On this clone: A read error may produce the germline difference seen at one junction end. This chain connects TRBV7-9 to TRBJ2-7, with 8 bases fitting TRBD1. Per germline, CDR1 SEHNR and CDR2 FQNEAQ (reference sequence). There are 12 residues in the CDR3. CDR3 bases: TGTTCCAGCAGCTCTTGGGGGGACAGGATGGACTTC. It specifies CSSSSWGDRMDF.

A note on this clone: Other DNA sequences within the sample encode an identical CDR3. The V call is TRBV5-6, the J call TRBJ1-5; D call uncertain. V lost 5 bases, J lost 7 bases, and 10 bases lay in between. CDR3 length: 12 amino acids. Germline V CDR1 and CDR2: SGHDT, YYEEEE. The DNA of the CDR3 is TGTGCCAGCAGTTTACGGTACCAGCCCCAGCATTTT. This encodes CASSLRYQPQHF. Filled out from reference TRBV5-6 and TRBJ1-5, the complete variable domain reads DAGVTQSPTHLIKTRGQQVTLRCSPKSGHDTVSWYQQALGQGPQFIFQYYEEEERQRGNFPDRFSGHQFPNYSSELNVNALLLGDSALYLCASSLRYQPQHFGDGTRLSIL.

The chain uses TRBV19 and TRBJ1-1; 7 bases agree with TRBD1. The CDR3 has 15 residues. Trimming took 5 bases from V and 5 from J; bases not matched to a gene: 11. Germline V CDR1 and CDR2: LNHDA, SQIVND (reference sequence). CDR3 sequence reads: CASSSDRQGRTEAFF. CDR3 nucleotides: TGTGCCAGTAGTTCTGACCGACAGGGCAGGACTGAAGCTTTCTTT.

The chain uses TRBV6-1 and TRBJ1-2; TRBD1 is a possible D gene (5 bases). CDR1 and CDR2 from the germline V gene are MNHNS and SASEGT. Trimming stripped 1 base from V and 7 bases from J, with 13 bases between. This CDR3 has 14 amino acids. DNA for the CDR3: TGTGCCAGCAGTGAAGTTATTGGGGGGGGTGGCTACACCTTC. Amino acid sequence: CASSEVIGGGGYTF.

The chain has TRBV4-3 and TRBJ2-3, with 11 nucleotides matching TRBD2. The ends lost 4 bases at V and 4 bases at J; junction bases unmatched: 7. In germline, CDR1 is LGHNA, CDR2 YSLEER. The CDR3 is made up of 16 amino acids. CDR3 coding DNA: TGCGCCAGCAGCCTGGGACTAGCGGCTAGACCAGATACGCAGTATTTT. Protein product: CASSLGLAARPDTQYF.

The CDR3 sequence: CASSTTYTDTQYF. CDR3 sequence (DNA): TGTGCCAGTAGTACAACTTACACAGATACGCAGTATTTT. This chain joins TRBV19 and TRBJ2-3, with D uncertain. Germline CDR1 and CDR2: LNHDA and SQIVND (reference sequence). This CDR3 is built from 13 residues. Deletions cut 4 bases from V and 2 bases from J, with 7 bases between.

The CDR3 DNA sequence: TGTGCCAGTAGTGGAGGGGCTGGCACTGAAGCTTTCTTT. It is translated as CASSGGAGTEAFF. The chain carries TRBV19 and TRBJ1-1; D might be TRBD1 (5 bases). The CDR3 has 13 residues. V lost 5 bases to trimming and J lost 4 bases, with 11 bases between them. Germline V gene sequence: CDR1 LNHDA, CDR2 SQIVND (reference sequence).

This clone was observed a single time. This chain connects TRBV7-2 to TRBJ1-2, with 10 bases identical to TRBD1. This CDR3 spans 15 amino acids. With V trimmed by 9 bases and J by 8 bases, 15 bases remained unmatched. CDR1 and CDR2 (germline): SGHTA, FQGNSA. The CDR3: CARSKDRQGAGGYTF. In DNA, the CDR3 is TGTGCCAGAAGCAAAGATAGACAGGGGGCCGGAGGCTACACCTTC.

The rearrangement joins TRBV5-4 to TRBJ2-3; the match to TRBD2 covers 8 bases. V was pared by 6 bases and J by 0 bases, with 9 bases of the junction left unmatched. This CDR3 comprises 16 residues. Germline V gene data show CDR1 as SGHNT and CDR2 as YYREEE (reference sequence). The CDR3 loop is CASTPSGGDSTDTQYF. CDR3 nucleotides: TGTGCCAGCACCCCGAGCGGGGGCGATAGCACAGATACGCAGTATTTT.

This chain uses TRBV9 with TRBJ2-7; 10 bases fit TRBD1. From germline, CDR1 is SGDLS and CDR2 YYNGEE. The CDR3 spans 14 residues. J was trimmed by 5 bases and V by 4 bases; bases with no gene match: 6. The CDR3 region is CASSRDRGRDEQYF. The CDR3 nucleotides are TGTGCCAGCAGCCGGGACAGGGGAAGGGACGAGCAGTACTTC.

Points on this clone: A junction boundary mismatches the germline segment, possibly from a read error. V gene TRBV5-1 combines with J gene TRBJ1-2; D is perhaps TRBD1 (6 bases). The CDR3 loop spans 14 amino acids. Germline V gene lookup returns CDR1 SGHRS and CDR2 YFSETQ. The CDR3 spells CASSQQGPLDGYPF. CDR3 nucleotide sequence: TGCGCCAGCAGCCAACAGGGTCCCCTTGACGGCTACCCCTTC. The full variable domain, rest sourced from reference TRBV5-1 and TRBJ1-2, is KAGVTQTPRYLIKTRGQQVTLSCSPISGHRSVSWYQQTPGQGLQFLFEYFSETQRNKGNFPGRFSGRQFSNSRSEMNVSTLELGDSALYLCASSQQGPLDGYPFGSGTRLTVV.

This clone was observed a few times. The chain joins TRBV20-1 to TRBJ2-7, with 10 bases matching TRBD1. The CDR3 has 11 amino acids. Trimming cost V 5 bases and J 7 bases; bases outside gene matches: 2. Germline lookup yields CDR1 DFQATT and CDR2 SNEGSKA (reference sequence). The CDR3 here is CSARQGAEQYF. In DNA form, the CDR3 reads TGCAGTGCTCGACAGGGGGCAGAGCAGTACTTC.

The table lists this clone with a few counts. The CDR3 spells CASSPGHTAGGVGQFF. The CDR3 nucleotides are TGTGCCAGCAGCCCCGGCCACACAGCGGGGGGGGTAGGGCAGTTCTTC. The chain is built from TRBV7-2 and TRBJ2-1, with TRBD2 identical over 10 bases. V was clipped by 5 bases and J by 12 bases; unmatched bases: 16. The germline CDR1 and CDR2 sequences are SGHTA and FQGNSA. The length of the CDR3 is 16 residues.

The chain has TRBV7-9 and TRBJ2-1, with no clear D. Trimming left V 6 bases short and J 8 bases short, with 8 bases between. The germline V gene encodes CDR1 SEHNR and CDR2 FQNEAQ (reference sequence). The CDR3 has 11 residues. As DNA, the CDR3 is TGTGCCAGCAGTACTCGGGATGAGCAGTTCTTC. Translated, it gives CASSTRDEQFF. Full variable domain (missing parts from reference TRBV7-9 and TRBJ2-1): DTGVSQNPRHKITKRGQNVTFRCDPISEHNRLYWYRQTLGQGPEFLTYFQNEAQLEKSRLLSDRFSAERPKGSFSTLEIQRTEQGDSAMYLCASSTRDEQFFGPGTRLTVL.

This chain uses TRBV7-2 with TRBJ2-2, with 7 bases matching TRBD1. This CDR3 has 16 residues. Germline assignment: CDR1 SGHTA and CDR2 FQGNSA. V gave up 8 bases and J gave up 2 bases; unmatched junction bases: 11. CDR3 nucleotides: TGTGCCAGCTTCGACAGGGCGAGTTTAAACACCGGGGAGCTGTTTTTT. Encoded protein: CASFDRASLNTGELFF.

V and J are TRBV6-5 and TRBJ2-3; weak D call: TRBD2 (5 bases). The CDR3 extends over 14 amino acids. V lost 2 bases and J 4 bases, leaving 10 bases between the germline ends. Germline lookup yields CDR1 MNHEY and CDR2 SVGAGI. CDR3 residues: CASSYMRASDTQYF. The CDR3 DNA sequence: TGTGCCAGCAGTTACATGAGGGCGTCAGATACGCAGTATTTT.

This clone has a handful of counts. The chain joins TRBV4-3 to TRBJ2-4; maybe TRBD2 (5 bases). CDR1 is LGHNA, CDR2 YSLEER, per germline. The CDR3 covers 15 residues. Trimming removed 4 bases at V and 6 bases at J, with 16 bases between. The CDR3 coding sequence is TGCGCCAGCAGCCTAAACCGGGGTGCCGGAAACATTCAGTACTTC. Its protein is CASSLNRGAGNIQYF.

About this clone: One end of the junction is discordant with germline, which a read error may explain. V gene TRBV19 combines with J gene TRBJ1-2, with 11 bases aligning to TRBD1. CDR1 and CDR2 (germline): LNHDA, SQIVND (reference sequence). CDR3 length: 15 residues. CDR3 residues: CASKDRGPGGRGYPF. CDR3 in DNA: TGTGCCAGTAAGGACAGGGGGCCCGGAGGACGGGGCTACCCCTTC.

V is TRBV19 and J is TRBJ2-7; unclear D gene. The CDR3 extends over 11 amino acids. V was cut by 3 bases and J by 4 bases, with 4 bases left in between. Germline assignment: CDR1 LNHDA and CDR2 SQIVND (reference sequence). The CDR3, as DNA: TGTGCCAGTAGTATCGGGTACGAGCAGTACTTC. This encodes CASSIGYEQYF.

The chain employs TRBV6-5 and TRBJ2-7; D perhaps matches TRBD1 (5 bases). Germline CDR1 and CDR2: MNHEY and SVGAGI. This CDR3 contains 13 residues. Trimming took off 4 bases at V and 2 bases at J, with 9 bases between the two ends. Here the CDR3 DNA reads TGTGCCAGCAGTTCTGACAGACCCTACGAGCAGTACTTC. Amino acids: CASSSDRPYEQYF.

This chain links TRBV21-1 with TRBJ1-2. TRBV21-1 is annotated as a pseudogene. The CDR3 covers 16 residues. The CDR3 is CASSKARGGPGYGYTF. DNA for the CDR3: TGTGCCAGCAGCAAAGCGCGGGGGGGGCCTGGGTATGGCTACACCTTC.

This chain connects TRBV6-5 to TRBJ1-1, with D possibly being TRBD1 (5 bases). V was cut by 5 bases and J by 0 bases, with 13 bases left in between. The germline V gene has CDR1 MNHEY and CDR2 SVGAGI. The CDR3 is made up of 15 amino acids. The CDR3 DNA reads as TGTGCCAGCAGTCGACAGACACACATGAACACTGAAGCTTTCTTT. This gives the protein CASSRQTHMNTEAFF.

The chain joins TRBV5-4 to TRBJ2-5; D is ambiguous. The V gene's germline CDR1 is SGHNT and CDR2 YYREEE (reference sequence). The CDR3 is 15 residues long. V lost 0 bases and J 3 bases, leaving 12 bases between the germline ends. CDR3 sequence (DNA): TGTGCCAGCAGCTTGGTCGGAAGAGGAAAAGAGACCCAGTACTTC. This sequence encodes CASSLVGRGKETQYF.

This chain joins TRBV4-2 and TRBJ2-7, with D maybe TRBD2 (6 bases). The V gene's germline CDR1 is LGHNA and CDR2 YNFKEQ. Deletions cut 0 bases from V and 7 bases from J, with 13 bases between. This CDR3 region has 14 residues. The CDR3 region has the DNA TGTGCCAGCAGCCAAGATCCTGTGGGGGGAGAGCAGTACTTC. This codes for CASSQDPVGGEQYF.